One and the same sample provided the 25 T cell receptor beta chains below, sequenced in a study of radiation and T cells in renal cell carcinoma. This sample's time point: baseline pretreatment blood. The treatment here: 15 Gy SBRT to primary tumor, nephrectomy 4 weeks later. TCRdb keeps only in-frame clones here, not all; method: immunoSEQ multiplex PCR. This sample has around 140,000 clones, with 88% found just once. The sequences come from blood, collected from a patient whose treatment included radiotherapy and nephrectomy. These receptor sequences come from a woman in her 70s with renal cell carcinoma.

CDR3 sequence reads: CASSKAASGVLNEQFF. CDR3 DNA: TGTGCCAGCTCGAAGGCGGCTAGCGGGGTATTAAATGAGCAGTTCTTC. The chain couples TRBV5-4 to TRBJ2-1, with 9 bases fitting TRBD2. The CDR3 runs to 16 residues. Germline V gives CDR1 SGHNT, CDR2 YYREEE (reference sequence). The V gene end was trimmed by 7 bases and the J gene end by 7 bases; junction bases not matched to a gene: 15.

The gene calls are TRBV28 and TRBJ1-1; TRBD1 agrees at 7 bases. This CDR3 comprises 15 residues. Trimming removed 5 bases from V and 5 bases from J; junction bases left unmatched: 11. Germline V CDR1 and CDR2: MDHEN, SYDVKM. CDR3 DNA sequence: TGTGCCAGCAGTCCAGGGGGGGCCGGCAGAACTGAAGCTTTCTTT. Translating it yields CASSPGGAGRTEAFF.

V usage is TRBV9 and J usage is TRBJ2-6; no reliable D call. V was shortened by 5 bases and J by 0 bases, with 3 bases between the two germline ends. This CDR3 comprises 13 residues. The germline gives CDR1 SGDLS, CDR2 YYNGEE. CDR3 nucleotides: TGTGCCAGCAGGGTCTCTGGGGCCAACGTCCTGACTTTC. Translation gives CASRVSGANVLTF.

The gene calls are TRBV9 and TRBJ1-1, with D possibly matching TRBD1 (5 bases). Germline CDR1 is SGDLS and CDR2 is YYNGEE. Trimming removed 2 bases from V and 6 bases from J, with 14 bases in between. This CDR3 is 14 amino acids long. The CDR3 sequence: CASSVSSGGAEAFF. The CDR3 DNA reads TGTGCCAGCAGCGTGTCTTCTGGGGGGGCTGAAGCTTTCTTT.

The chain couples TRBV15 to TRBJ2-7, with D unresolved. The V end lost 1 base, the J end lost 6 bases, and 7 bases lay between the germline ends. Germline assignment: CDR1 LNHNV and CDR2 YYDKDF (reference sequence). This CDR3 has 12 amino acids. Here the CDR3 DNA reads TGTGCCACCAGCAGAGCCTTCTTCGAGCAGTACTTC. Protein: CATSRAFFEQYF.

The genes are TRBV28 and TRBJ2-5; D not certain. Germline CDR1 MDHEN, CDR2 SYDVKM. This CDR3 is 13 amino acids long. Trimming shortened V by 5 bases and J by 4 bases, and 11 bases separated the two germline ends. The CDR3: CASSMGPLETQYF. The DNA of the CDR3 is TGTGCCAGCAGTATGGGCCCTTTAGAGACCCAGTACTTC.

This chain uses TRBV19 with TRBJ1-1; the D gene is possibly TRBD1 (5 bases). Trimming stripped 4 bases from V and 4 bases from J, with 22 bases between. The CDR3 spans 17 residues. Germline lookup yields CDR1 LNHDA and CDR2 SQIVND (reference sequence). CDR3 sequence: CASSTLGAGRGSTEAFF. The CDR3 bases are TGTGCCAGTAGTACCCTTGGGGCAGGGAGAGGGAGCACTGAAGCTTTCTTT.

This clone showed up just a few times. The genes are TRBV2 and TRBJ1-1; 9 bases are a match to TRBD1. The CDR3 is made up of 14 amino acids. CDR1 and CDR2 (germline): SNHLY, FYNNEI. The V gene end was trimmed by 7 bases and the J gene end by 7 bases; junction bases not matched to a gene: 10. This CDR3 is CASISGTGRSEAFF. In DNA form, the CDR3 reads TGTGCCAGCATTTCCGGGACAGGGAGGAGTGAAGCTTTCTTT.

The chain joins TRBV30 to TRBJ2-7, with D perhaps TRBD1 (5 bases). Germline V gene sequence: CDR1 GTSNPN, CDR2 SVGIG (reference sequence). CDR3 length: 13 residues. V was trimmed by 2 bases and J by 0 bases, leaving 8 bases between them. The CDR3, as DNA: TGTGCCTGGAGTCGGACAAACTCCTACGAGCAGTACTTC. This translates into CAWSRTNSYEQYF.

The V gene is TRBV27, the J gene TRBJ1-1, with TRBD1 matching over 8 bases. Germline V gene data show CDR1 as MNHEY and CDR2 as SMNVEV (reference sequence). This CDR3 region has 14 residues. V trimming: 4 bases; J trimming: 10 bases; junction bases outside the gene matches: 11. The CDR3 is CASSSNPRTGRAFF. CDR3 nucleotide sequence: TGTGCCAGCAGTTCCAATCCTAGGACAGGGCGAGCTTTCTTT.

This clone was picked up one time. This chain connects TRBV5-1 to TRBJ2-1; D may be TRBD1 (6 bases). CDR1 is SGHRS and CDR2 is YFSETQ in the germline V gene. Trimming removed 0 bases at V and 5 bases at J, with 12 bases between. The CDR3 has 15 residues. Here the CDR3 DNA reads TGCGCCAGCAGCTTGGGCCAGGGGCTGAACAATGAGCAGTTCTTC. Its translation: CASSLGQGLNNEQFF.

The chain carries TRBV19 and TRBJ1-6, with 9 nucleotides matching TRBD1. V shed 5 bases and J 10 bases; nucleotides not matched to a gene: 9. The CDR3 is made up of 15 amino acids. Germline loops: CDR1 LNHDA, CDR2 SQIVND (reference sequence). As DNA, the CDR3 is TGTGCCAGTAGTGCACAACAGGGGGCGAGGTCACCCCTCCACTTT. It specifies CASSAQQGARSPLHF. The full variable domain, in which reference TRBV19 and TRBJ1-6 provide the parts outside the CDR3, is DGGITQSPKYLFRKEGQNVTLSCEQNLNHDAMYWYRQDPGQGLRLIYYSQIVNDFQKGDIAEGYSVSREKKESFPLTVTSAQKNPTAFYLCASSAQQGARSPLHFGNGTRLTVT.

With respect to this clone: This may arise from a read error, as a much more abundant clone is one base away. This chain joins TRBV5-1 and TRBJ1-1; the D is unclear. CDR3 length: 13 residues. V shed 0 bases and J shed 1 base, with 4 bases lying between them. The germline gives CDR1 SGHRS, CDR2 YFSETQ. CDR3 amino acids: CASSLDRNTEAFF. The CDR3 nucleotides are TGCGCCAGCAGCTTGGACAGGAACACTGAAGCTTTCTTT. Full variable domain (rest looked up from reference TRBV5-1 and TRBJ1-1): KAGVTQTPRYLIKTRGQQVTLSCSPISGHRSVSWYQQTPGQGLQFLFEYFSETQRNKGNFPGRFSGRQFSNSRSEMNVSTLELGDSALYLCASSLDRNTEAFFGQGTRLTVV.

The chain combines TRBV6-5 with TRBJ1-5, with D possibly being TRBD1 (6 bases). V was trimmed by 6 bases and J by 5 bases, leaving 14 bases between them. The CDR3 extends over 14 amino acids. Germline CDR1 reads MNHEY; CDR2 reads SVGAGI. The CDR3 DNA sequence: TGTGCCAGCAGAGGGAACAGGGATCATCAGCCCCAGCATTTT. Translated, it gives CASRGNRDHQPQHF.

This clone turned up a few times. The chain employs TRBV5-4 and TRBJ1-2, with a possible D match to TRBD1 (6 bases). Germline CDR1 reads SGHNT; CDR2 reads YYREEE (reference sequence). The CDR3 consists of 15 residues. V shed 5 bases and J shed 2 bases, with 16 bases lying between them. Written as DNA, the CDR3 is TGTGCCAGCAGTCCACAGGGAAAGAGGAACTATGGCTACACCTTC. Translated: CASSPQGKRNYGYTF.

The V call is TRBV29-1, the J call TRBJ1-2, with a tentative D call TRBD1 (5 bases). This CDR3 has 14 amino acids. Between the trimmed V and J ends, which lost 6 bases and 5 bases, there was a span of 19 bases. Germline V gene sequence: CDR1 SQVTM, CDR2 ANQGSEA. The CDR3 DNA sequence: TGCAGCGTCACCTCCGGGACGGTTATATATGGCTACACCTTC. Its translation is CSVTSGTVIYGYTF.

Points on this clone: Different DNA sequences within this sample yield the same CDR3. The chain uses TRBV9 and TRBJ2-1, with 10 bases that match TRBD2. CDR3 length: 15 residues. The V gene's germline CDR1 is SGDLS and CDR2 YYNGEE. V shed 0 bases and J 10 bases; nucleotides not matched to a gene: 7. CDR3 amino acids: CASSVASGGAGEQFF. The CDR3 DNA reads TGTGCCAGCAGCGTAGCCAGCGGGGGGGCCGGCGAGCAGTTCTTC.

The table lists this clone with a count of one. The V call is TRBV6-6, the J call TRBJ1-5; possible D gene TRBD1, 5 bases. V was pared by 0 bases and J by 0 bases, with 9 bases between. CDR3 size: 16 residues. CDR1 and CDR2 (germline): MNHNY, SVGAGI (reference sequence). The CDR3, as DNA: TGTGCCAGCAGTTACTCAGACAGAGGTAGCAATCAGCCCCAGCATTTT. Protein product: CASSYSDRGSNQPQHF.

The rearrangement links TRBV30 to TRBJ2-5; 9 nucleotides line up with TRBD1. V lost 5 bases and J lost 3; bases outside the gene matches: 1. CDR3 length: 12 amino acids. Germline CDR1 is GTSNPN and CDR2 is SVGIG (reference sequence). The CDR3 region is CAWGTGKETQYF. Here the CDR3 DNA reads TGTGCCTGGGGGACAGGGAAAGAGACCCAGTACTTC.

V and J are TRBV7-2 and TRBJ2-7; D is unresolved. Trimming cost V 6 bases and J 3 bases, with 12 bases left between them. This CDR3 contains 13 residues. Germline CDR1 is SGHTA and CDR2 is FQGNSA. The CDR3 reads CASSPGTHYEQYF. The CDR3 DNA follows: TGTGCCAGCAGTCCCGGAACCCACTACGAGCAGTACTTC.

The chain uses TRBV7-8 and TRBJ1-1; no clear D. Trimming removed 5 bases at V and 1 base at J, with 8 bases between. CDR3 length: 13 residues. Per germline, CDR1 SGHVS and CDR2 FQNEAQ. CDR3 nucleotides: TGTGCCAGCAGCCTCAAAAGGAACACTGAAGCTTTCTTT. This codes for CASSLKRNTEAFF.

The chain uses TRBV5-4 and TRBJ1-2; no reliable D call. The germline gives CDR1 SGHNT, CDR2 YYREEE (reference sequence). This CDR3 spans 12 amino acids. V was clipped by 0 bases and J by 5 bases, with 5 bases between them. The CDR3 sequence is CASSLDGYGYTF. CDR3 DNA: TGTGCCAGCAGCTTGGACGGATATGGCTACACCTTC.

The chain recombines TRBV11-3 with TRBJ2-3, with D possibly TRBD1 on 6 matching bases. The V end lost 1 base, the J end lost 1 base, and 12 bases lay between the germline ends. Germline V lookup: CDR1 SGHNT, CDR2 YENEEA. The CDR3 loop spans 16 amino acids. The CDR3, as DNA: TGTGCCAGCAGCTTAGCGGGCAGGGGTGGCACAGATACGCAGTATTTT. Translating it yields CASSLAGRGGTDTQYF.

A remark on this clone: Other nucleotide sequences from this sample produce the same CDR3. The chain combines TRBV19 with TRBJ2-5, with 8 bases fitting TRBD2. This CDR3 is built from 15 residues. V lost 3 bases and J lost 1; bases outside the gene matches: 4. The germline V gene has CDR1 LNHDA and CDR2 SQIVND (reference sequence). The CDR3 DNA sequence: TGTGCCAGTAGTATCGGGAGGGGGGGCCAAGAGACCCAGTACTTC. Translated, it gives CASSIGRGGQETQYF.

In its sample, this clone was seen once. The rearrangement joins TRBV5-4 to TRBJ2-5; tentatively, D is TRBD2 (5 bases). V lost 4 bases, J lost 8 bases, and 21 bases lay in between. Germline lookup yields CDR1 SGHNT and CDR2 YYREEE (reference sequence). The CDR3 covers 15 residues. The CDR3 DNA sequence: TGTGCCAGCAGCCAACCGGACTTCTCAGGAGAAACCCAGTACTTC. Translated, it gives CASSQPDFSGETQYF.